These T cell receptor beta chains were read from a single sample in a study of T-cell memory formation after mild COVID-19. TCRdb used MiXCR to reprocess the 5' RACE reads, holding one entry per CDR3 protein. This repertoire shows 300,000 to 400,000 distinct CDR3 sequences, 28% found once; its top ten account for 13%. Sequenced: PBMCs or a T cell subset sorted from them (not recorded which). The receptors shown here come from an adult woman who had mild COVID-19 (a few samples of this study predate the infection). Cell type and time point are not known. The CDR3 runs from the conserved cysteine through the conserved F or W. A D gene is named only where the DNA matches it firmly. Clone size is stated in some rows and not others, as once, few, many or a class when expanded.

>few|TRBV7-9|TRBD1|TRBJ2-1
CASSIGQGDYEQFF
TGTGCCAGCAGCATCGGACAGGGGGACTATGAGCAGTTCTTC
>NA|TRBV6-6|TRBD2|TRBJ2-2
CASSQLLAGGTGELFF
TGTGCCAGCAGTCAACTACTAGCGGGAGGGACCGGGGAGCTGTTTTTT
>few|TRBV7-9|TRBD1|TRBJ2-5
CASTGRTGHLQETQYF
TGTGCCAGCACGGGGCGGACAGGGCACCTCCAAGAGACCCAGTACTTC
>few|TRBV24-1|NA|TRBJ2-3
CATGPGSTDTQYF
TGTGCCACCGGGCCAGGGAGCACAGATACGCAGTATTTT
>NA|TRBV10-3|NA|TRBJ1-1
CAISVSDRFAEAFF
TGTGCCATCAGTGTGTCGGACAGATTCGCTGAAGCTTTCTTT
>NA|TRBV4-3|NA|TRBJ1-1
CASSQEGWNTEAFF
TGCGCCAGCAGCCAAGAAGGGTGGAACACTGAAGCTTTCTTT
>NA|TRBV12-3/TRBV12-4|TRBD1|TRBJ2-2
CATTSLDRGPNTGELFF
TGTGCCACCACTAGCCTGGACAGGGGGCCGAACACCGGGGAGCTGTTTTTT
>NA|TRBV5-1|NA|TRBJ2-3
CASSLGGAWDTQYF
TGCGCCAGCAGCTTGGGCGGGGCGTGGGATACGCAGTATTTT
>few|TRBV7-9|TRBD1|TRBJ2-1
CASSLPGQGVYNEQFF
TGTGCCAGCAGCTTGCCGGGACAGGGAGTCTACAATGAGCAGTTCTTC
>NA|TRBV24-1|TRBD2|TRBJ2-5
CATSDSGLAGGETQYF
TGTGCCACCAGTGATTCAGGACTAGCGGGAGGGGAGACCCAGTACTTC
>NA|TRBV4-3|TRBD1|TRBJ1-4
CASSQEGWGTVGNEKLFF
TGCGCCAGCAGCCAAGAGGGGTGGGGGACAGTAGGGAATGAAAAACTGTTTTTT
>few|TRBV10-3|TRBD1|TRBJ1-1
CAISGGGARNEAFF
TGTGCCATCAGCGGAGGGGGCGCCCGGAATGAAGCTTTCTTT
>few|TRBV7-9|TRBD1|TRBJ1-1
CASSLGPTGAEAFF
TGTGCCAGCAGCTTAGGCCCGACAGGGGCTGAAGCTTTCTTT
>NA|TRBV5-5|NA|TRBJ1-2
CASSLDAGDNYGYTF
TGTGCCAGCAGCTTGGATGCAGGGGACAACTATGGCTACACCTTC
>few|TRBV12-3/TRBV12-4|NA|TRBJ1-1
CASSLLGPNTEAFF
TGTGCCAGCAGTTTACTGGGGCCGAACACTGAAGCTTTCTTT
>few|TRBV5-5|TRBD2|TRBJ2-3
CASSLARLAGFTDTQYF
TGTGCCAGCAGCTTGGCCCGGCTAGCGGGGTTCACAGATACGCAGTATTTT
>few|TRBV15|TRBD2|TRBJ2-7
CATSRHTSGYEQYF
TGTGCCACCAGCAGGCATACTAGCGGCTACGAGCAGTACTTC
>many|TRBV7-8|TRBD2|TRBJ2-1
CASSLVSGRALNEQFF
TGTGCCAGCAGCTTAGTTAGCGGGAGGGCCCTCAATGAGCAGTTCTTC
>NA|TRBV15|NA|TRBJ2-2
CATSRVLTWGELFF
TGTGCCACCAGCAGAGTCTTAACCTGGGGGGAGCTGTTTTTT
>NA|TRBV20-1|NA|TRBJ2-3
CSALTDTQYF
TGCAGTGCCCTCACAGATACGCAGTATTTT
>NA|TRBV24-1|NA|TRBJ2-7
CATSDLRGYEQYF
TGTGCCACCAGTGATTTGCGGGGGTACGAGCAGTACTTC
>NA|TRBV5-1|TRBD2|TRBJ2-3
CASTRSGLAGVTDTQYF
TGCGCCAGCACCCGTTCGGGACTAGCGGGAGTGACAGATACGCAGTATTTT
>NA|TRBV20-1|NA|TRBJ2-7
CSASGEVGFEQYF
TGCAGTGCTAGTGGAGAAGTGGGTTTCGAGCAGTACTTC
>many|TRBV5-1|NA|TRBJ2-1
CASSLAGGQGYNEQFF
TGCGCCAGCAGCTTGGCCGGTGGGCAGGGGTACAATGAGCAGTTCTTC
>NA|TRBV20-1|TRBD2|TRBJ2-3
CSARDRKVAGSTDTQYF
TGCAGTGCTAGAGATCGGAAAGTAGCGGGGTCCACAGATACGCAGTATTTT
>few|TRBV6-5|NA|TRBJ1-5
CASSSAGIRQTQHF
TGTGCCAGCAGTTCGGCGGGAATTCGGCAGACCCAGCATTTT
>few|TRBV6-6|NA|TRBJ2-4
CASSSPIDRLKNIQYF
TGTGCCAGCAGTTCCCCAATCGACAGGCTAAAAAACATTCAGTACTTC
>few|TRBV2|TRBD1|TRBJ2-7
CASKTGYEQYF
TGTGCCAGCAAGACAGGGTACGAGCAGTACTTC
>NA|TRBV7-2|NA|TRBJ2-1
CASSSFGGAGVSYNEQFF
TGTGCCAGCAGCTCCTTTGGGGGGGCGGGAGTCTCCTACAATGAGCAGTTCTTC
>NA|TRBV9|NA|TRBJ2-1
CASSVDSAGSYNEQFF
TGTGCCAGCAGCGTAGACAGCGCCGGCTCCTACAATGAGCAGTTCTTC
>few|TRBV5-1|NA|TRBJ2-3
CASSLRQPRTDTQYF
TGCGCCAGCAGCTTACGTCAACCTCGCACAGATACGCAGTATTTT
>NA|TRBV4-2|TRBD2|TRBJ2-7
CASSQGKAGDTYEQYF
TGTGCCAGCAGCCAAGGGAAAGCGGGAGATACCTACGAGCAGTACTTC
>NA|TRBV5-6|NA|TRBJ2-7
CASSLTYRGAQYF
TGTGCCAGCAGCTTGACGTATAGGGGCGCCCAGTACTTC
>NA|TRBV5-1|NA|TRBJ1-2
CASSDGTSTDGYTF
TGCGCCAGCAGCGACGGGACGTCCACAGATGGCTACACCTTC
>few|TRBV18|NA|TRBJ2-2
CASSPLARNTGELFF
TGTGCCAGCTCACCGCTGGCCCGCAACACCGGGGAGCTGTTTTTT
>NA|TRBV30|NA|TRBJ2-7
CAWSRAGSYEQYF
TGTGCCTGGAGTCGGGCAGGGTCCTACGAGCAGTACTTC
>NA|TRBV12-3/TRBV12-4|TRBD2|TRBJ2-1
CASRAGTMDEQFF
TGTGCCAGCAGAGCCGGGACTATGGATGAGCAGTTCTTC
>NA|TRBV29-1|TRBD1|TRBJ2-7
CSVVGGPVYEQYF
TGCAGCGTTGTAGGGGGCCCGGTTTACGAGCAGTACTTC
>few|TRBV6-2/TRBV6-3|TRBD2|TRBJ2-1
CASSYYGSGRADEQFF
TGTGCCAGCAGTTACTATGGTAGCGGGAGGGCCGATGAGCAGTTCTTC
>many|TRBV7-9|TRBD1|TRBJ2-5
CASSSGQGAGETQYF
TGTGCCAGCAGCTCGGGACAGGGGGCCGGGGAGACCCAGTACTTC
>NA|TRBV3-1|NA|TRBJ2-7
CASSQLGEQYF
TGTGCCAGCAGCCAATTGGGCGAGCAGTACTTC
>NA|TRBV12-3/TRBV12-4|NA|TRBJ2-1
CASGLVGPSGEQFF
TGTGCCAGCGGGTTGGTGGGGCCTAGTGGTGAGCAGTTCTTC
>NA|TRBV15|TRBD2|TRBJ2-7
CATGDGGSSYEQYF
TGTGCCACCGGGGACGGCGGGAGCTCCTACGAGCAGTACTTC
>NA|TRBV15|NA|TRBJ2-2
CATSRDLGELFF
TGTGCCACCAGCAGAGATCTTGGGGAGCTGTTTTTT
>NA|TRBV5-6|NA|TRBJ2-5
CASSLPTGGETQYF
TGTGCCAGCAGCTTGCCGACTGGCGGAGAGACCCAGTACTTC
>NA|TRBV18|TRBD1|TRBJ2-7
CASSTDRDHPYEQYF
TGTGCCAGCTCAACAGACAGGGACCATCCCTACGAGCAGTACTTC
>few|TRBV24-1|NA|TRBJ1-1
CATSNGVGNTEAFF
TGTGCCACCAGTAATGGGGTGGGAAACACTGAAGCTTTCTTT
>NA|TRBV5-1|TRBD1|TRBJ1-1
CASSFGTGNPNTEAFF
TGCGCCAGCAGCTTTGGGACAGGAAACCCTAACACTGAAGCTTTCTTT
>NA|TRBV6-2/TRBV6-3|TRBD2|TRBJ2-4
CASSHTSGKPKNIQYF
TGTGCCAGCAGTCACACTAGCGGAAAGCCAAAAAACATTCAGTACTTC
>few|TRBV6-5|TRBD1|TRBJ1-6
CASSYSTGTGNSPLHF
TGTGCCAGCAGTTACTCGACCGGGACAGGGAATTCACCCCTCCACTTT
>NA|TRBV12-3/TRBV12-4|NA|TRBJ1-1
CASSPLQLGRRAFF
TGTGCCAGCAGCCCTCTTCAACTAGGGAGGCGAGCTTTCTTT
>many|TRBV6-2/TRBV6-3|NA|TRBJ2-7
CASNHGGEQYF
TGTGCCAGCAACCATGGGGGCGAGCAGTACTTC
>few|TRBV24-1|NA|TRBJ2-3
CATSEPSTDTQYF
TGTGCCACCAGTGAGCCTAGCACAGATACGCAGTATTTT
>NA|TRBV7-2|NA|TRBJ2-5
CASSPWTGQETQYF
TGTGCCAGCAGCCCCTGGACTGGGCAAGAGACCCAGTACTTC
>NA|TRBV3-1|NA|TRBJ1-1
CASSQEGDPWRPTEAFF
TGTGCCAGCAGCCAAGAGGGGGACCCCTGGCGTCCCACTGAAGCTTTCTTT